This T cell receptor beta chain was sequenced in a study of cytomegalovirus exposure and HLA in healthy donors. Study-level points and caveats: A few CMV-associated chains were confirmed in vitro to be specific for CMV antigens. Cytomegalovirus association was assigned to about 150 TCR beta chains.

The V gene's germline CDR1 is SEHNR and CDR2 FQNEAQ (reference sequence). This CDR3 contains 16 residues. V shed 5 bases and J shed 4 bases, with 20 bases lying between them. Primers for the PCR totalled 60 Vbeta and 13 Jbeta. Produced via immunoSEQ multiplex PCR; TCRdb's table is partial and in-frame only. The data contain about 160,000 clones, roughly 77% of them singletons. This clone appeared once. The antigen is undetermined. The sequencing sample was made of PBMCs. The chain links TRBV7-9 to TRBJ2-5; possibly TRBD2 for D (6 bases). The receptor comes from a human donor in good health. Here the CDR3 reads CASSAGSRGLGETQYF. CDR3 sequence (DNA): TGTGCCAGCAGCGCGGGATCTAGGGGACTGGGAGAGACCCAGTACTTC.